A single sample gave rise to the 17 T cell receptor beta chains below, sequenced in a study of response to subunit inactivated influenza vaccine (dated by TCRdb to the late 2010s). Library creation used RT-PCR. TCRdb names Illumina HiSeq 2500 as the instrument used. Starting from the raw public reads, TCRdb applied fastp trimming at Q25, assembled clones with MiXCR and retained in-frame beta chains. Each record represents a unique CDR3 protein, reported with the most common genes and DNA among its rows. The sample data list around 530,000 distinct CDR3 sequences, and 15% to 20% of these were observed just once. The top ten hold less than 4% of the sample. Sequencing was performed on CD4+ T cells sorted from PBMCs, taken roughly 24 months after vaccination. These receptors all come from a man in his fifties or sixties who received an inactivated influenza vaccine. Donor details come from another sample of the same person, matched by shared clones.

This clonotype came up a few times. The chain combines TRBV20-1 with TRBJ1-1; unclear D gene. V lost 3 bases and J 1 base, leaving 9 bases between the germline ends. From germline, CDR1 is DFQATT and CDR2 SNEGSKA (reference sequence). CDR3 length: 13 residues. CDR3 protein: CSARGSANTEAFF. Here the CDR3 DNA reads TGCAGTGCTAGGGGATCGGCGAACACTGAAGCTTTCTTT.

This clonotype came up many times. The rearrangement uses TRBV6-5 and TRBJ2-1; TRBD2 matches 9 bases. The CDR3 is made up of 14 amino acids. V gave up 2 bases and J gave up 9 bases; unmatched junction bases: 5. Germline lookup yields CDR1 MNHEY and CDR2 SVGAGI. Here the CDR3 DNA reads TGTGCCAGCAGTTACGGGACTAGCTCGCTTGAGCAGTTCTTC. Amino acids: CASSYGTSSLEQFF.

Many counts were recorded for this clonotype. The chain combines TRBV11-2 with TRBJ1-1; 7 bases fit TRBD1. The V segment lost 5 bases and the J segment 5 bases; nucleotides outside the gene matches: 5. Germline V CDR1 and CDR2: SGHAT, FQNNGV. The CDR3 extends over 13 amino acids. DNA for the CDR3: TGTGCCAGCAGCGGGGACAGCCGGACTGAAGCTTTCTTT. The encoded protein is CASSGDSRTEAFF.

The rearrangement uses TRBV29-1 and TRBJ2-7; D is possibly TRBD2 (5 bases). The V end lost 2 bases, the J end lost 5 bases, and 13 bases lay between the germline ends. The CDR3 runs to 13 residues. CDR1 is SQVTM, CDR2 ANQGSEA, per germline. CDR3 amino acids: CSVEKAGSDEQYF. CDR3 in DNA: TGCAGCGTTGAAAAGGCGGGCTCTGACGAGCAGTACTTC.

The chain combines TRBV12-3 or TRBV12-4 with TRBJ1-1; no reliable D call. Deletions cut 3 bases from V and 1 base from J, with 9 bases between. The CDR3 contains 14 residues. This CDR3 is CASSFMAQNTEAFF. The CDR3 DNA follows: TGTGCCAGCAGTTTTATGGCCCAGAACACTGAAGCTTTCTTT.

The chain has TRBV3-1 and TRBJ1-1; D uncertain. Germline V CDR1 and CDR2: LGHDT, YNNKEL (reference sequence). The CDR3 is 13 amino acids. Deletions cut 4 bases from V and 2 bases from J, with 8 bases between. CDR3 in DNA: TGTGCCAGCAGCCCGCAAATCAACACTGAAGCTTTCTTT. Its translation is CASSPQINTEAFF.

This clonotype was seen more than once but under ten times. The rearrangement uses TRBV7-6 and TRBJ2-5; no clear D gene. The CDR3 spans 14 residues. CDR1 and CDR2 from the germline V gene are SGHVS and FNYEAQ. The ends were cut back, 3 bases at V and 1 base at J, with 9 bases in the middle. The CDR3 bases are TGTGCCAGCAGCTTGACTCGCGCCCAAGAGACCCAGTACTTC. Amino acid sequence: CASSLTRAQETQYF.

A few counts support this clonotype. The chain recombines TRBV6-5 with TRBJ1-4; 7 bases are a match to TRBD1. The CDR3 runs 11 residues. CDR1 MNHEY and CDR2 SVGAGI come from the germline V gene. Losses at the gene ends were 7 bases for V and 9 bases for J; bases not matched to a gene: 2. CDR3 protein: CASMDRKKLFF. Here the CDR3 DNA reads TGTGCCAGCATGGACAGGAAAAAACTGTTTTTT.

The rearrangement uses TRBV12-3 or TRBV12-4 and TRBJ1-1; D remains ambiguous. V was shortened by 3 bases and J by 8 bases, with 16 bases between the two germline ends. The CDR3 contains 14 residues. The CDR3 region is CASSFRVHTTEAFF. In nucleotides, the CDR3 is TGTGCCAGCAGTTTCCGGGTCCATACTACCGAAGCTTTCTTT.

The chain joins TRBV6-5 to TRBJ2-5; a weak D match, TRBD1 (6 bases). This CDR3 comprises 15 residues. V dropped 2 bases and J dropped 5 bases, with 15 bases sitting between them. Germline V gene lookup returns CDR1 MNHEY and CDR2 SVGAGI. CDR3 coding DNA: TGTGCCAGCAGTTACCCGCCTCAGGGGCCCGAGACCCAGTACTTC. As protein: CASSYPPQGPETQYF.

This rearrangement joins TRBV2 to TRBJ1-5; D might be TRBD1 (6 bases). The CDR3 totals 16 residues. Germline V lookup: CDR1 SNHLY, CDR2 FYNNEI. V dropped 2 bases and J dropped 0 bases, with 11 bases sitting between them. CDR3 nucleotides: TGTGCCAGCAGTGAACGAGACAGGCATAGCAATCAGCCCCAGCATTTT. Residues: CASSERDRHSNQPQHF.

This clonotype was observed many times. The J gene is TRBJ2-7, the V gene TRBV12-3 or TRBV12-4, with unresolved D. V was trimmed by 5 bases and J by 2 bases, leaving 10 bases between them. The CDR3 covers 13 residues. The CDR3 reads CASSLPPTYEQYF. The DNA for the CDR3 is TGTGCCAGCAGTCTGCCCCCAACCTACGAGCAGTACTTC.

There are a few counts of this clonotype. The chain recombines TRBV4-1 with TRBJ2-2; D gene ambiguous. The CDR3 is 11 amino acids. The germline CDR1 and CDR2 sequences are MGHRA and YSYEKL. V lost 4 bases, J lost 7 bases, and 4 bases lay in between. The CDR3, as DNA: TGCGCCAGCAGCCGGGTCGGGGAGCTGTTTTTT. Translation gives CASSRVGELFF.

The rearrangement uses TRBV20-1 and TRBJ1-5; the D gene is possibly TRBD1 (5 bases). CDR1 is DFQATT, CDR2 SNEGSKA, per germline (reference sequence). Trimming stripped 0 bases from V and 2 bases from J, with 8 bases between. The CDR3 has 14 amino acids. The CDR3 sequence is CSARDSQGNQPQHF. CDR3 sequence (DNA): TGCAGTGCTAGAGATTCACAGGGCAATCAGCCCCAGCATTTT.

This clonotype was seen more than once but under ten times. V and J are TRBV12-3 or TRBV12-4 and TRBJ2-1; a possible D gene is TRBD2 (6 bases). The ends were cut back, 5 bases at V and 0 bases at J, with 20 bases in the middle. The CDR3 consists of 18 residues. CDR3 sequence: CASSRLVLASGSYNEQFF. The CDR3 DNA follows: TGTGCCAGCAGTCGACTAGTTTTGGCATCCGGCTCCTACAATGAGCAGTTCTTC.

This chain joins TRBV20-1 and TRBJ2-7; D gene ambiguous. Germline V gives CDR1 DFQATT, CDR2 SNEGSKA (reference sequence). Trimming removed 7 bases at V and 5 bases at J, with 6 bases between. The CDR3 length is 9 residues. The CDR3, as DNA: TGCAGTGTAGGCCACGAGCAGTACTTC. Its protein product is CSVGHEQYF.

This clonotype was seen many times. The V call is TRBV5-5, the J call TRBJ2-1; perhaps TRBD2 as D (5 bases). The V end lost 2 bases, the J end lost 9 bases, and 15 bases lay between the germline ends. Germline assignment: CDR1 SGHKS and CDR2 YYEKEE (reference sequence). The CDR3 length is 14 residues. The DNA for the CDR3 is TGTGCCAGCAGCTTCGACACTAGTTGGAGTGAGCAGTTCTTC. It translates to CASSFDTSWSEQFF.